The clone carrying this T cell receptor beta chain was found a few times. This entry comes from a study of T-cell reconstitution after alpha-beta-depleted transplantation in children. Preparation of the TCRbeta library was carried out with unique molecular identifiers. TCRdb passed the PCR reads through MiXCR, listing each CDR3 protein once. In the table there are about 400,000 distinct CDR3 sequences, roughly 22% of which are singletons. Germline loops: CDR1 SGDLS, CDR2 YYNGEE. Trimming removed 0 bases at V and 1 base at J, with 1 base between. The CDR3 has 13 amino acids. Sequencing was performed on PBMCs from the stem cell graft donor, taken from the stem cell graft. The sequence derives from a human donor who donated a stem cell graft to a child with acute myeloid leukemia. V is TRBV9 and J is TRBJ2-2, with D uncertain. The CDR3: CASSVGNTGELFF. The DNA of the CDR3 is TGTGCCAGCAGCGTAGGGAACACCGGGGAGCTGTTTTTT.